This T cell receptor beta chain was profiled in a study of OX40 agonist ivuxolimab in advanced cancers. Context from the whole study: Ivuxolimab was a fully human IgG2 agonistic monoclonal antibody targeting the costimulatory receptor OX40 (CD134). The paper covers the monotherapy dose-escalation part of the phase I ivuxolimab trial, which included N ≈ 50 patients. Prior anti-PD-1, anti-PD-L1 or anti-CTLA-4 therapy was permitted, and 40% to 50% of dose-escalation patients had received checkpoint inhibitors. Three dose-escalation patients achieved partial responses, one with hepatocellular carcinoma and two with cutaneous melanoma. A male proportion of 82.7% and a mean age of 60 years, ranging from about 23 to 90, were recorded for the dose-escalation cohort. The purpose of peripheral TCRbeta sequencing was to test whether ivuxolimab changed TCR sequence diversity and led to clonal T-cell expansion. Intravenous ivuxolimab was administered to patients every 2 weeks at six dose levels: 0.01, 0.1, 0.3, 1.5, 3 and 10 mg/kg. Of the 50 to 55 patients in dose escalation, about 20 had hepatocellular carcinoma, about 15 had melanoma, 9 had renal cell carcinoma and 9 had head and neck cancer. Here is what the overall study found, with its caveats: The antigen specificity of the peripheral T cells that underwent clonal expansion was not determined. Low levels of normalized T-cell clonal expansion were also shown by some nonresponding patients. On average, CD8+ T cells showed more expanded clones than CD4+ T cells after ivuxolimab. In the 0.1-3.0 mg/kg groups, partial responders were among the patients with the lowest normalized peripheral clonal expansion, particularly in CD8+ T cells. Clonal expansion of both CD4+ and CD8+ blood T cells was observed from baseline to week 6 at doses 0.1 to 3.0 mg/kg.

V ends up 4 bases short and J 6 bases short, with an unmatched junction base count of 3. The germline V gene (reference sequence) provides CDR1 SGHNT and CDR2 YYREEE. The CDR3, cysteine through phenylalanine, is 14 amino acids long. Only the CDR3 portion is preserved as DNA: 42 bases, with reading frame beginning at the first base. The trial excluded patients who had a history of autoimmune disease or were on systemic immunosuppression. Peripheral blood for TCR sequencing was collected from all dose cohorts at baseline, on cycle 4 day 1, and on cycle 7 day 1. Samples came from an open-label, multicenter, first-in-human phase I dose-escalation trial of ivuxolimab. Adults with locally advanced or metastatic melanoma, renal cell carcinoma, hepatocellular carcinoma or head and neck squamous cell carcinoma were enrolled in the trial. Before TCR sequencing, CD4+ T cells and CD8+ T cells from peripheral blood were sorted into separate populations.

About this clone: Its antigen has not been determined. Base qualities are not provided; no much larger clone lies one nucleotide away.

For sequencing of the TCRbeta CDR3 region, genomic DNA was extracted from the sorted cells. The immunoSEQ Assay was used for sequencing of TCRbeta CDR3 regions. Here the immuneACCESS table is served through TCRdb, limited to in-frame sequences with V and J called. Missing clones are a known gap in these copies; in checked studies unresolved V genes cover under half, and the rest lacks a known reason. The table for this sample lists more than 45,000 clones; approximately 90% of them were counted only once. The ten largest clones take up around 1.5% of the sample. The receptor was derived from an adult with an advanced solid tumor such as melanoma, head and neck, liver or kidney cancer. The source was CD4+ or CD8+ T cells sorted from blood, collected in a trial of the OX40 agonist ivuxolimab. This receptor chain uses TRBV5-4 and TRBJ2-4, with 11 bases matching TRBD2. The sequenced DNA is TGTGCCAGCAGCCCGGGACTAGCGGCAAACATTCAGTACTTC. Its protein product is CASSPGLAANIQYF.